The next 27 T cell receptor beta chains were all read from a single sample in a study of T cells in Graves' hyperthyroidism and ophthalmopathy. RNA transcripts yielded amplified TCR beta CDR3 regions. The HTBI primer set was used in a first-round RT-PCR of the TCR CDR3. TCRdb re-called the multiplex PCR reads through MiXCR, storing one row per CDR3 protein. The sample includes about 290,000 distinct CDR3 sequences, 13% seen only once; the top ten take roughly 8.5%. Sequences were obtained from blood. These TCRs come from a woman younger than 45 with Graves' hyperthyroidism that later progressed to Graves' ophthalmopathy.

This clonotype showed up many times. The V gene is TRBV10-2, the J gene TRBJ1-1, with TRBD1 as a possible D gene (5 bases). With 4 bases removed from V and 9 bases from J, the gap between germline ends came to 12 bases. This CDR3 region has 12 residues. Germline CDR1 and CDR2: WSHSY and SAAADI. CDR3 bases: TGCGCCAGCAGTGGGGGCAGGGCACAAGCTTTCTTT. Translating gives CASSGGRAQAFF.

This clonotype was counted ten times or more. V gene TRBV12-3 or TRBV12-4 combines with J gene TRBJ2-1; 7 nucleotides match TRBD2. The CDR3 contains 14 residues. V gave up 11 bases and J gave up 4 bases; unmatched junction bases: 11. This CDR3 is CAVRKAGAYNEQFF. The CDR3 DNA follows: TGTGCCGTCCGCAAGGCGGGAGCGTACAATGAGCAGTTCTTC.

Ten or more counts support this clonotype. The chain couples TRBV3-2 to TRBJ2-5; the D call in the table, TRBD2, was not verified against the DNA. TRBV3-2 is termed a pseudogene. The CDR3 runs 14 residues. The CDR3: CASSHREEEETQYF. In nucleotides, the CDR3 is TGTGCCAGCAGCCACAGGGAGGAGGAAGAGACCCAGTACTTC.

This clonotype occurred many times. This chain uses TRBV20-1 with TRBJ2-1; D gene unclear. Germline loops: CDR1 DFQATT, CDR2 SNEGSKA (reference sequence). This CDR3 is built from 12 residues. Trimming shortened V by 4 bases and J by 5 bases, and 9 bases separated the two germline ends. The CDR3 loop reads CSATSDNNEQFF. In DNA, the CDR3 is TGCAGTGCTACGAGTGACAACAATGAGCAGTTCTTC.

This clonotype was found many times. V usage is TRBV28 and J usage is TRBJ2-7, with D hard to call. Germline values: CDR1 MDHEN, CDR2 SYDVKM. Trimming removed 8 bases at V and 6 bases at J, with 14 bases between. This CDR3 is built from 12 residues. The DNA of the CDR3 is TGTGCCAGCGTGGGTTACTCGGGCGAGCAGTACTTC. Translating gives CASVGYSGEQYF.

This chain links TRBV9 with TRBJ2-1; 14 nucleotides line up with TRBD2. Germline assignment: CDR1 SGDLS and CDR2 YYNGEE. V was pared by 4 bases and J by 6 bases, with 6 bases of the junction left unmatched. The CDR3 consists of 16 residues. The CDR3 DNA is TGTGCCAGCAGCCCAGTGGGGACTAGCGGGAGCAATGAGCAGTTCTTC. This translates into CASSPVGTSGSNEQFF.

The sample holds many counts of this clonotype. This rearrangement joins TRBV19 to TRBJ1-1; TRBD1 agrees at 9 bases. Unmatched junction bases numbered 0, after V lost 3 bases and J lost 1 base. CDR1 and CDR2 from the germline V gene are LNHDA and SQIVND (reference sequence). The CDR3 is 14 amino acids. CDR3 nucleotides: TGTGCCAGTAGTATGGACAGGGGGAACACTGAAGCTTTCTTT. Encoded protein: CASSMDRGNTEAFF.

This clonotype was seen more than once but under ten times. The V and J genes are TRBV7-9 and TRBJ2-6; D may be TRBD2 (6 bases). Looked up from germline, CDR1 is SEHNR and CDR2 is FQNEAQ (reference sequence). Between the trimmed V and J ends, which lost 0 bases and 0 bases, there was a span of 15 bases. This CDR3 spans 19 amino acids. The CDR3 sequence: CASSLAQEGWNSGANVLTF. The CDR3 DNA is TGTGCCAGCAGCTTAGCGCAGGAGGGTTGGAACTCTGGGGCCAACGTCCTGACTTTC. Combining the CDR3 with reference TRBV7-9 and TRBJ2-6 gives the whole variable domain DTGVSQNPRHKITKRGQNVTFRCDPISEHNRLYWYRQTLGQGPEFLTYFQNEAQLEKSRLLSDRFSAERPKGSFSTLEIQRTEQGDSAMYLCASSLAQEGWNSGANVLTFGAGSRLTVL.

The chain recombines TRBV9 with TRBJ2-4; the D gene could be TRBD1 or TRBD2 (5 bases each). Germline CDR1 and CDR2: SGDLS and YYNGEE. V shed 4 bases and J shed 10 bases, with 15 bases lying between them. CDR3 length: 13 amino acids. The CDR3: CASSTRDQGIQYF. CDR3 bases: TGTGCCAGCAGCACTCGGGACCAAGGGATTCAGTACTTC.

The chain links TRBV10-3 to TRBJ2-1; D remains unclear. V was cut by 8 bases and J by 5 bases, with 7 bases left in between. Germline V gene sequence: CDR1 ENHRY, CDR2 SYGVKD. This CDR3 spans 11 amino acids. The CDR3: CAIGNNNEQFF. The CDR3 DNA follows: TGTGCCATCGGGAATAACAATGAGCAGTTCTTC.

This clonotype showed up many times. The V call is TRBV3-1, the J call TRBJ1-1, with a tentative D call TRBD1 (6 bases). V was pared by 5 bases and J by 6 bases, with 13 bases between. This CDR3 has 13 residues. The V gene's germline CDR1 is LGHDT and CDR2 YNNKEL (reference sequence). CDR3: CASSGLGGSEAFF. The CDR3 DNA sequence: TGTGCCAGCAGCGGTCTGGGGGGCTCTGAAGCTTTCTTT. Based on the CDR3 plus reference TRBV3-1 and TRBJ1-1, the full variable domain is DTAVSQTPKYLVTQMGNDKSIKCEQNLGHDTMYWYKQDSKKFLKIMFSYNNKELIINETVPNRFSPKSPDKAHLNLHINSLELGDSAVYFCASSGLGGSEAFFGQGTRLTVV.

This clonotype was seen once. The chain uses TRBV11-1 and TRBJ2-7, with 7 positions matching TRBD1. The germline gives CDR1 SGHAT, CDR2 FQDESV (reference sequence). The CDR3 loop spans 15 amino acids. V lost 3 bases, J lost 2 bases, and 7 bases stayed unmatched. CDR3 region: CASSFLGTATYEQYF. CDR3 DNA sequence: TGTGCCAGCAGCTTCCTCGGGACAGCGACCTACGAGCAGTACTTC.

Regarding this clonotype: A much larger clone is a single base away; this may be a read error. The chain has TRBV5-1 and TRBJ1-1; 8 bases map to TRBD1. Germline loops: CDR1 SGHRS, CDR2 YFSETQ. The CDR3 length is 14 residues. Trimming took 7 bases from V and 5 from J; bases not matched to a gene: 10. Here the CDR3 reads CASGQSGGRTEAFF. CDR3 DNA sequence: TGCGCCAGCGGCCAATCAGGGGGCCGGACTGAAGCTTTCTTT.

This clonotype was observed at least ten times. This chain links TRBV7-9 with TRBJ2-1, with 12 bases aligning to TRBD2. The CDR3 is 14 amino acids. Germline CDR1 and CDR2: SEHNR and FQNEAQ (reference sequence). J was trimmed by 14 bases and V by 1 base; bases with no gene match: 6. CDR3 in amino acids: CASSLGLAGVTEFF. CDR3 nucleotides: TGTGCCAGCAGCTTAGGACTAGCGGGAGTAACGGAGTTCTTC.

There are a few counts of this clonotype. The J gene is TRBJ2-1, the V gene TRBV11-2; D is undetermined. Germline-derived CDR1 and CDR2 are SGHAT and FQNNGV. The CDR3 covers 14 residues. V was shortened by 6 bases and J by 0 bases, with 9 bases between the two germline ends. CDR3 protein: CASRPGNSYNEQFF. In DNA form, the CDR3 reads TGTGCCAGCAGACCCGGTAACTCCTACAATGAGCAGTTCTTC.

In this sample, this clonotype turned up many times. The chain couples TRBV7-3 to TRBJ2-7; TRBD2 agrees at 8 bases. Germline CDR1 and CDR2: SGHTA and FQGTGA. V gave up 6 bases and J gave up 3 bases; unmatched junction bases: 10. The CDR3 loop spans 15 amino acids. The CDR3 DNA reads as TGTGCCAGCAGTCAGGGCCCCGGGACTAGCTACGAGCAGTACTTC. Encoded protein: CASSQGPGTSYEQYF.

This clonotype was observed at least ten times. J is TRBJ1-1 and V is TRBV20-1; D is ambiguous. CDR3 length equals 14 residues. Germline V gives CDR1 DFQATT, CDR2 SNEGSKA (reference sequence). The V end lost 5 bases, the J end lost 4 bases, and 17 bases lay between the germline ends. The CDR3 sequence: CSAPPADLSTEAFF. The CDR3 DNA reads TGCAGTGCTCCACCTGCTGACTTATCCACTGAAGCTTTCTTT.

This clonotype was detected many times. The chain uses TRBV29-1 and TRBJ2-1; 8 bases match TRBD2. The V gene end was trimmed by 0 bases and the J gene end by 4 bases; junction bases not matched to a gene: 8. CDR1 SQVTM and CDR2 ANQGSEA come from the germline V gene. The CDR3 sequence is 16 residues long. CDR3: CSVEDLVAGLYNEQFF. For the CDR3, the DNA is TGCAGCGTTGAAGATTTGGTAGCGGGACTATACAATGAGCAGTTCTTC.

This clonotype has ten or more counts. The chain links TRBV19 to TRBJ1-5, with 9 bases fitting TRBD1. Per germline, CDR1 LNHDA and CDR2 SQIVND (reference sequence). The trim removed 10 bases at V and 1 base at J, leaving 11 bases unmatched. CDR3 length: 16 amino acids. CDR3 loop: CATGQGRALSNQPQHF. The CDR3 DNA sequence: TGTGCCACGGGACAGGGAAGGGCGCTAAGCAATCAGCCCCAGCATTTT.

This clonotype occurred many times. The chain employs TRBV19 and TRBJ1-1; possible D gene TRBD1, 5 bases. V lost 10 bases to trimming and J lost 1 base, with 16 bases between them. The germline V gene has CDR1 LNHDA and CDR2 SQIVND (reference sequence). The CDR3 is 14 amino acids. CDR3 bases: TGTGCCACCCGTGAGGGGTGGGGGAACACTGAAGCTTTCTTT. Protein: CATREGWGNTEAFF.

This clonotype came up many times. The J gene is TRBJ2-5, the V gene TRBV11-2; 7 bases agree with TRBD1. CDR3 length: 15 residues. The germline V gene has CDR1 SGHAT and CDR2 FQNNGV. The J segment lost 7 bases and the V segment lost 4 bases, leaving 12 bases of the junction unmatched. The chain's CDR3 is CASSSNRGPTWTQYF. For the CDR3, the DNA is TGTGCCAGCAGCTCCAACAGGGGACCCACTTGGACCCAGTACTTC.

This clonotype was seen at least ten times. The chain has TRBV5-1 and TRBJ1-1, with 7 bases fitting TRBD1. Trimming at V came to 3 bases and at J to 3 bases, leaving 2 bases not matched to a gene. This CDR3 is 13 amino acids long. Germline assignment: CDR1 SGHRS and CDR2 YFSETQ. In nucleotides, the CDR3 is TGCGCCAGCAGCTATACAGGGGACACTGAAGCTTTCTTT. As protein: CASSYTGDTEAFF.

This clonotype was picked up many times. The chain recombines TRBV2 with TRBJ1-4, with 8 bases matching TRBD1. The length of the CDR3 is 16 residues. With V trimmed by 10 bases and J by 5 bases, 15 bases remained unmatched. The germline V gene has CDR1 SNHLY and CDR2 FYNNEI. CDR3 sequence reads: CATRPHETGENEKLFF. The CDR3 nucleotides read TGTGCCACTCGCCCCCATGAGACAGGGGAGAATGAAAAACTGTTTTTT.

This clonotype has ten or more counts. The chain couples TRBV11-2 to TRBJ1-4; D unclear. There are 19 residues in the CDR3. V was trimmed by 1 base and J by 0 bases, leaving 18 bases between them. The germline CDR1 and CDR2 sequences are SGHAT and FQNNGV. CDR3 DNA: TGTGCCAGCAGCTTAGTTAAAGGCCCCAGCCATGCAACTAATGAAAAACTGTTTTTT. This encodes CASSLVKGPSHATNEKLFF.

This clonotype was counted ten times or more. The chain employs TRBV6-8 and TRBJ1-5, with 7 bases aligning to TRBD1. The CDR3 totals 16 residues. Per the germline V gene, CDR1 is MNHGY and CDR2 is SAAAGT. The junction had 5 bases not matched to a gene; V was cut back by 0 bases and J by 3 bases. CDR3 amino acids: CASSYSGQTLNQPQHF. CDR3 nucleotide sequence: TGTGCCAGCAGTTACTCGGGACAGACACTCAATCAGCCCCAGCATTTT.

This clonotype was counted at least ten times. The chain joins TRBV4-3 to TRBJ2-7; D perhaps matches TRBD1 (5 bases). Germline CDR1 and CDR2: LGHNA and YSLEER. The CDR3 consists of 14 residues. Trimming shortened V by 0 bases and J by 3 bases, and 9 bases separated the two germline ends. CDR3 nucleotide sequence: TGCGCCAGCAGCCAAGATCTAAGGGGCTACGAGCAGTACTTC. It encodes CASSQDLRGYEQYF.

This sequence joins TRBV19 and TRBJ2-1; D may be TRBD2 (5 bases). Trimming stripped 3 bases from V and 5 bases from J, with 8 bases between. Germline V gives CDR1 LNHDA, CDR2 SQIVND (reference sequence). The CDR3 extends over 13 amino acids. CDR3 nucleotide sequence: TGTGCCAGTAGTATTTGGGGAGACAATGAGCAGTTCTTC. Translated, it gives CASSIWGDNEQFF.